Listed below are T cell receptor beta chains from one sample, sequenced in a study of T cells in localized non-small cell lung cancer. Generated by immunoSEQ multiplex PCR, the TCRdb table keeps only in-frame clones and is missing some. This table holds 25,000 to 35,000 clones, around 94% found once. The sequences come from peripheral blood, collected before any cancer treatment. These receptors all stem from a woman aged 35-75 years with stage I lung adenocarcinoma. The conserved cysteine and the conserved F or W are not part of the CDR3 here.

j_call,v_call,cdr3_aa
TRBJ2-1,TRBV7-3,ASSRAGWNNEQF
TRBJ2-7,TRBV28,ASHTTGALYEQY
TRBJ2-2,TRBV5-1,ASSLTSGSPGELF
TRBJ2-7,TRBV4-3,ASSQEGTGGEQY
TRBJ2-3,TRBV5-1,ASSLVAGTDTQY
TRBJ2-7,TRBV28,ASSATLRSYEQY
TRBJ2-3,TRBV29-1,SVEVLTSGGADTQY
TRBJ1-1,TRBV7-9,ASSLVGLGTEAF
TRBJ2-4,TRBV11-2,ASSRLPDIQY
TRBJ1-4,TRBV19,ASSIRPLQGRTEKLF
TRBJ2-2,TRBV5-4,ASSFKDRGRDGELF
TRBJ2-2,TRBV19,ASSIVGRGTTGELF
TRBJ1-1,TRBV30,AWSLRVRGIDTEAF
TRBJ2-5,TRBV27,ASSWRRRETQY
TRBJ2-2,TRBV14,ASSHLPGLAGANTGELF
TRBJ1-2,TRBV11-3,ASSLRRGQNYGYT
TRBJ2-1,TRBV9,ASSVDRQEGQF
TRBJ2-2,TRBV14,ASSQGQGNTGELF
TRBJ1-6,TRBV2,ASSEVEASDNSPLH
TRBJ1-4,TRBV5-4,ASSLARGEKLF
TRBJ1-1,TRBV6-6,ASSFSGRGTEAF
TRBJ1-5,TRBV6-6,ASSYSNPQPQH
TRBJ1-3,TRBV5-1,ASSIGTGTTFAGNTIY
TRBJ2-5,TRBV7-2,ASSLVASGIKETQY
TRBJ2-3,TRBV10-3,AIGERGHTDTQY
TRBJ2-1,TRBV28,ASSLLLEGERF
TRBJ2-6,TRBV13,ASSLVVGSGANVLT
TRBJ2-1,TRBV14,ASSPQIGGNNEQF
TRBJ2-1,TRBV7-2,ASSRVVGNSGHEQF
TRBJ2-6,TRBV19,ASRWGHTSGANVLT
TRBJ1-1,TRBV18,ASSPQRRGRVVNTEAF
TRBJ1-1,TRBV4-3,ASSRTGYTEAF
TRBJ2-2,TRBV4-3,ASSHASGVAGELF
TRBJ2-5,TRBV29-1,SVEDRGETQY
TRBJ2-3,TRBV10-3,AIRSAGGDWNTDTQY
TRBJ1-1,TRBV11-2,ASSLDRGGEAF
TRBJ1-3,TRBV5-4,ASSSNRGTGNTIY
TRBJ1-2,TRBV6-5,ASSYSRTGLYGYT
TRBJ2-1,TRBV29-1,SALLYNEQF
TRBJ2-3,TRBV28,ASSFSSSTDTQY